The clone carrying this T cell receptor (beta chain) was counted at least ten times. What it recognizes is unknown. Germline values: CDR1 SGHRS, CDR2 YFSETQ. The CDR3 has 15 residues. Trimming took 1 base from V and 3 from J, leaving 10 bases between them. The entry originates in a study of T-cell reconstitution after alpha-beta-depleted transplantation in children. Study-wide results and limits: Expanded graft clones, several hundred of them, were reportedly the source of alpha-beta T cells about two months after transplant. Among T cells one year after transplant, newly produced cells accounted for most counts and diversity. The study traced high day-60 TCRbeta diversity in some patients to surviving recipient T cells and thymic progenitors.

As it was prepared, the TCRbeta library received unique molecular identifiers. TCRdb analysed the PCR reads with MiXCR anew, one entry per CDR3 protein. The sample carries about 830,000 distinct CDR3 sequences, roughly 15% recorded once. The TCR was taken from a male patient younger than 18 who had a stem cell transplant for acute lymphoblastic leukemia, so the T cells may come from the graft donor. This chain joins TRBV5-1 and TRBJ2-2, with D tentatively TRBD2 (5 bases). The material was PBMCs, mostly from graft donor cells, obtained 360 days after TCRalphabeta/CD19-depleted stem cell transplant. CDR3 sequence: CASSLMRRDTGELFF. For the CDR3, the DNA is TGCGCCAGCAGCTTGATGAGGCGGGACACCGGGGAGCTGTTTTTT.